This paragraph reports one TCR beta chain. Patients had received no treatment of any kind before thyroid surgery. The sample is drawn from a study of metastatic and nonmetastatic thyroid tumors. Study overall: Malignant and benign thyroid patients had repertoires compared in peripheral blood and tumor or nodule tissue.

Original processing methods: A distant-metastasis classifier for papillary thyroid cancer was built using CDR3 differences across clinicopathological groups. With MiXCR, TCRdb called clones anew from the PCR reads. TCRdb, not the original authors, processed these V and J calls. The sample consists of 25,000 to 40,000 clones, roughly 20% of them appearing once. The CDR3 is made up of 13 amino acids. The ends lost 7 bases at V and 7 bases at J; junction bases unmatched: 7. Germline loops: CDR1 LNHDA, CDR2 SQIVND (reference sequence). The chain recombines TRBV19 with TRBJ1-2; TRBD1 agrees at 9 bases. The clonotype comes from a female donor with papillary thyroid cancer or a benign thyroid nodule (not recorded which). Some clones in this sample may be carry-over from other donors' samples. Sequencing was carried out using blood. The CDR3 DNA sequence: TGTGCCAGTATGGGGACAGGGCTCGGTGGCTACACCTTC. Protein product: CASMGTGLGGYTF.